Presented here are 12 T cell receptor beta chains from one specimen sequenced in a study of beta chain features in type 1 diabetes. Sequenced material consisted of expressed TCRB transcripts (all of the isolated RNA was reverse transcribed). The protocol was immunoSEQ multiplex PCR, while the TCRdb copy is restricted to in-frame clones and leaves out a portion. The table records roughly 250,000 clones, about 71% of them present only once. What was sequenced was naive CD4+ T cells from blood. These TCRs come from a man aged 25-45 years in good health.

CDR3 region: CSAPGLNPGTF. In DNA, the CDR3 is TGCAGCGCACCGGGACTAAATCCGGGGACCTTC. The chain joins TRBV29-1 to TRBJ1-2; a weak D match, TRBD1 (5 bases). Germline loops: CDR1 SQVTM, CDR2 ANQGSEA. The CDR3 has 11 residues. V lost 7 bases and J lost 14, with 20 bases in between. Full variable domain (missing parts from reference TRBV29-1 and TRBJ1-2): SAVISQKPSRDICQRGTSLTIQCQVDSQVTMMFWYRQQPGQSLTLIATANQGSEATYESGFVIDKFPISRPNLTFSTLTVSNMSPEDSSIYLCSAPGLNPGTFGSGTRLTVV.

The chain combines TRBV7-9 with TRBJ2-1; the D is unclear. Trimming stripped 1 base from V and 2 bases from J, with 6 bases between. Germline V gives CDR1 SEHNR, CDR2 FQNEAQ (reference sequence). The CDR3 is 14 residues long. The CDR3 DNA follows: TGTGCCAGCAGCTTAGAAGGACCCTACAATGAGCAGTTCTTC. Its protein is CASSLEGPYNEQFF.

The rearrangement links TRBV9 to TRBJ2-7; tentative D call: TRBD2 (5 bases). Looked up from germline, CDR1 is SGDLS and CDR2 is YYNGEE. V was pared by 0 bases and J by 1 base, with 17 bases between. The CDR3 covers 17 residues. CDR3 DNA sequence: TGTGCCAGCAGCGTAGGTCTCGCGCGGGTGCCGTCCTACGAGCAGTACTTC. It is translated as CASSVGLARVPSYEQYF.

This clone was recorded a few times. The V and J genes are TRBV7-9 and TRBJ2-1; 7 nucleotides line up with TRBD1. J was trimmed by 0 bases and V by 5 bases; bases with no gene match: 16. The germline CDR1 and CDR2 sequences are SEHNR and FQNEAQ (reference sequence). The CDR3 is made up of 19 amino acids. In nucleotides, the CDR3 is TGTGCCAGCAGCCGCCCCGCAAACAGGGGCCTTCGCTCCTACAATGAGCAGTTCTTC. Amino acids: CASSRPANRGLRSYNEQFF.

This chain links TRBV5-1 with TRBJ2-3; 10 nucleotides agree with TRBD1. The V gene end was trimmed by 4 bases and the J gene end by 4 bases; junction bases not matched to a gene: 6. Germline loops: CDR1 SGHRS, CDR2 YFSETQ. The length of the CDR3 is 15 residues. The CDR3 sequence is CASSEGQGYADTQYF. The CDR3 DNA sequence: TGCGCCAGCAGCGAGGGACAGGGGTACGCAGATACGCAGTATTTT.

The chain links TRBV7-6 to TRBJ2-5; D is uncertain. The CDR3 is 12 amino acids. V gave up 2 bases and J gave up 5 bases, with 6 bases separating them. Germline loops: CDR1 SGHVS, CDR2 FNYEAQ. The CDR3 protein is CASSLTEETQYF. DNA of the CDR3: TGTGCCAGCAGCTTAACCGAGGAGACCCAGTACTTC.

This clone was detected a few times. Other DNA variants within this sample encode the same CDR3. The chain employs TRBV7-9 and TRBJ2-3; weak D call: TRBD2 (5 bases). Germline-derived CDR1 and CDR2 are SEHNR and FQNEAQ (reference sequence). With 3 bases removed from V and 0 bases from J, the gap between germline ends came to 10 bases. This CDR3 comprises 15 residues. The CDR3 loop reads CASSLRSGSTDTQYF. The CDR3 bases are TGTGCCAGCAGCTTGAGAAGCGGTAGCACAGATACGCAGTATTTT.

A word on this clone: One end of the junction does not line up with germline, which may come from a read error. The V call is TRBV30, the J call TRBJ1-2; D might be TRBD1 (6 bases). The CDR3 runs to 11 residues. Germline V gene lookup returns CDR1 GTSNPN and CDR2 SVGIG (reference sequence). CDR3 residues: CAWSVAGHVGF. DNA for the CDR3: TGTGCCTGGAGTGTAGCGGGACACGTCGGCTTC.

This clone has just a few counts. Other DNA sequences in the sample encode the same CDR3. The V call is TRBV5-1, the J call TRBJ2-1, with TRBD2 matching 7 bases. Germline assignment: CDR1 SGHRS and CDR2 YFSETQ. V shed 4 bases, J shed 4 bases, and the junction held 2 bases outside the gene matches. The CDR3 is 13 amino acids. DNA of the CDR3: TGCGCCAGCAGCGTGGGACTATACAATGAGCAGTTCTTC. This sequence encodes CASSVGLYNEQFF.

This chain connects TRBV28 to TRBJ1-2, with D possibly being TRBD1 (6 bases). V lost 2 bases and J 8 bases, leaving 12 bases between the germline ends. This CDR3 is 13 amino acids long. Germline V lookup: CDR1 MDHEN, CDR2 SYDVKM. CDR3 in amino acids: CASSLEQGFGYTF. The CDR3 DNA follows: TGTGCCAGCAGTTTAGAACAGGGCTTCGGCTACACCTTC.

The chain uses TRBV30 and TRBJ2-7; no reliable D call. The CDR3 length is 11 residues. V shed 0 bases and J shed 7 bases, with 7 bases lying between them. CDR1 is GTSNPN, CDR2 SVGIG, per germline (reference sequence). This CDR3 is CAWSVLGEQYF. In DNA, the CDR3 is TGTGCCTGGAGTGTACTCGGTGAGCAGTACTTC.

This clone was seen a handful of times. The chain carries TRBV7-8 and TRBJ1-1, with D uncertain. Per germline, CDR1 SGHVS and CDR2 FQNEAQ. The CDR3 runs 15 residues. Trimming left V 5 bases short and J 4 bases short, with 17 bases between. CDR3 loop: CASSPPGTSTTEAFF. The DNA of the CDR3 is TGTGCCAGCAGCCCCCCAGGCACATCCACCACTGAAGCTTTCTTT. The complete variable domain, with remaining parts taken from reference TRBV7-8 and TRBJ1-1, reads GAGVSQSPRYKVAKRGQDVALRCDPISGHVSLFWYQQALGQGPEFLTYFQNEAQLDKSGLPSDRFFAERPEGSVSTLKIQRTQQEDSAVYLCASSPPGTSTTEAFFGQGTRLTVV.